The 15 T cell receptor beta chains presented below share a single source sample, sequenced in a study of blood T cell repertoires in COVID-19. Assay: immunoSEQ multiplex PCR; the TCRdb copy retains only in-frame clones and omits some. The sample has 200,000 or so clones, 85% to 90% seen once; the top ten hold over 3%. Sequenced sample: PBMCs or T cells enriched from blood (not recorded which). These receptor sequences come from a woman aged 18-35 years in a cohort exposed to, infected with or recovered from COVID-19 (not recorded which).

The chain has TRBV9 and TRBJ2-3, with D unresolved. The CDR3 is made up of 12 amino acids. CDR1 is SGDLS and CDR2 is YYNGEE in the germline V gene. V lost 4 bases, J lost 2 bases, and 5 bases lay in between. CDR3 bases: TGTGCCAGCAGCATTAACACAGATACGCAGTATTTT. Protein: CASSINTDTQYF.

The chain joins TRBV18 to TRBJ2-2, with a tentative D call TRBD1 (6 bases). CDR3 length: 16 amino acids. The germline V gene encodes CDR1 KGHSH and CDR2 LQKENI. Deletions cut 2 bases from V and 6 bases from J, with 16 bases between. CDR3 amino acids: CASSPNRVDSPGELFF. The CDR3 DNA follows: TGTGCCAGCTCACCAAACAGGGTCGATTCGCCCGGGGAGCTGTTTTTT.

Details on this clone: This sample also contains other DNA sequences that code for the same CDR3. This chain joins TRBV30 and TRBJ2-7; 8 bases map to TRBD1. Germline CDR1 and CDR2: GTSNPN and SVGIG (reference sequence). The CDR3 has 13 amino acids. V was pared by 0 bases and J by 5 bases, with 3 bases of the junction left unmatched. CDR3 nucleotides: TGTGCCTGGAGTGTCCAGGGGGCGAACGAGCAGTACTTC. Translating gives CAWSVQGANEQYF.

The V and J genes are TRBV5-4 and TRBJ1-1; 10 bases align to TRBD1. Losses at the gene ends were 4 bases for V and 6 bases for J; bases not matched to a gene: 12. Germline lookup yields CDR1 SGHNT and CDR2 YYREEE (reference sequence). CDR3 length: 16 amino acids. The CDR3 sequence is CASSQRQGAPTPEAFF. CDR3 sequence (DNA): TGTGCCAGCAGCCAACGACAGGGGGCCCCAACGCCTGAAGCTTTCTTT.

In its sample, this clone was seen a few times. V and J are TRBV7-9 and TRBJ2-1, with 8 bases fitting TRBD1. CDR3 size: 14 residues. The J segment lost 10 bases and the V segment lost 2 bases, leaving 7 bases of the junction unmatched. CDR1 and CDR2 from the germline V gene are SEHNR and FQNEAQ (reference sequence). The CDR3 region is CASSLLTGEEEQFF. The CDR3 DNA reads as TGTGCCAGCAGCTTACTGACAGGGGAGGAGGAGCAGTTCTTC.

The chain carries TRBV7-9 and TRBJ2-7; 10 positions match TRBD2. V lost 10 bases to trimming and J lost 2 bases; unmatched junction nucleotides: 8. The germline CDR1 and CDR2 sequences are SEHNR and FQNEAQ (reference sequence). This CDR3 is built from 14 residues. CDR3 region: CAIEAGGIPYEQYF. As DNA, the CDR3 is TGTGCCATAGAAGCGGGAGGGATACCCTACGAGCAGTACTTC.

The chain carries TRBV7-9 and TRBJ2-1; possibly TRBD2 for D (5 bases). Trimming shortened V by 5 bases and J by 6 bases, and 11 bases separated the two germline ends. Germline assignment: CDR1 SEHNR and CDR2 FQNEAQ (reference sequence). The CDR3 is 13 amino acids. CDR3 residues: CASSHDEGNEQFF. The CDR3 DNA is TGTGCCAGCAGCCACGATGAGGGCAATGAGCAGTTCTTC.

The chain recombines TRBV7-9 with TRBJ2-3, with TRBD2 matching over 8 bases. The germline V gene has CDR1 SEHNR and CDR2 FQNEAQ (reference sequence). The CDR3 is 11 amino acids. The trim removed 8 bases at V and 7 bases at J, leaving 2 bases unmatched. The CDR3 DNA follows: TGTGCCAGCCAGCGGGAGAATACGCAGTATTTT. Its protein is CASQRENTQYF.

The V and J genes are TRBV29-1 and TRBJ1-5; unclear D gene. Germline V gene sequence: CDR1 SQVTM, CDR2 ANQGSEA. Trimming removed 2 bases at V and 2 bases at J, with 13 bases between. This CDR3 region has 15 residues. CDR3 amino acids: CSVELLRRGNQPQHF. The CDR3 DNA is TGCAGCGTTGAACTCCTTAGGAGGGGCAATCAGCCCCAGCATTTT.

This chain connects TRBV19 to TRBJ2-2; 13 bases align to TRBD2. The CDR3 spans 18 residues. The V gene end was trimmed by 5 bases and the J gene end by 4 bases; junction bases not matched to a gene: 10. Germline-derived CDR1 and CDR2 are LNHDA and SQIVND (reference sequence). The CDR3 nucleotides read TGTGCCAGTAGTCCCACTAGCGGGGGGGCCCGGGGCACCGGGGAGCTGTTTTTT. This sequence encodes CASSPTSGGARGTGELFF. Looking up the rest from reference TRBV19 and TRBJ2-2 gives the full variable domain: DGGITQSPKYLFRKEGQNVTLSCEQNLNHDAMYWYRQDPGQGLRLIYYSQIVNDFQKGDIAEGYSVSREKKESFPLTVTSAQKNPTAFYLCASSPTSGGARGTGELFFGEGSRLTVL.

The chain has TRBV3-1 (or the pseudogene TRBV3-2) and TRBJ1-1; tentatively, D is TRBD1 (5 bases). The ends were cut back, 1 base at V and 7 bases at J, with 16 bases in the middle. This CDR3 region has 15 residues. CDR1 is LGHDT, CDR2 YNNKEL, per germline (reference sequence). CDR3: CASSQAGGGSDEAFF. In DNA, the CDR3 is TGTGCCAGCAGCCAAGCGGGGGGGGGAAGTGATGAAGCTTTCTTT.

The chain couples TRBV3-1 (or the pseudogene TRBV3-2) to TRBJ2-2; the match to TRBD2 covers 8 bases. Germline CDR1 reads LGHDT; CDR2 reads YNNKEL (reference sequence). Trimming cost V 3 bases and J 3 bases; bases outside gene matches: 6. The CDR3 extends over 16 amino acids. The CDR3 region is CASSQRTSLDTGELFF. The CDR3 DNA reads TGTGCCAGCAGCCAGAGGACTAGCTTGGACACCGGGGAGCTGTTTTTT.

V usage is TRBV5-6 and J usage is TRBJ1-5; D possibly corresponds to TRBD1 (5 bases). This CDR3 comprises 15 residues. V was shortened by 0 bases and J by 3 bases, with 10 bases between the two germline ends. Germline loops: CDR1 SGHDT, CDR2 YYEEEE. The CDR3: CASSLGWGVNQPQHF. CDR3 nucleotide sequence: TGTGCCAGCAGCTTGGGTTGGGGGGTCAATCAGCCCCAGCATTTT.

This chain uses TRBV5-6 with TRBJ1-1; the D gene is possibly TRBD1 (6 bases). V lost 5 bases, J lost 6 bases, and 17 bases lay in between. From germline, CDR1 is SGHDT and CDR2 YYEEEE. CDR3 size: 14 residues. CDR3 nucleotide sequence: TGTGCCAGCAGGGGACACACAGGGCTCCCTGAAGCTTTCTTT. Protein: CASRGHTGLPEAFF.

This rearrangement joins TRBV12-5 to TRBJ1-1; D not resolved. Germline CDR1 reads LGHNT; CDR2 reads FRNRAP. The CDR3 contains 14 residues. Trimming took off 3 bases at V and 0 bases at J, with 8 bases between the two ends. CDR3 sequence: CASGLNTLNTEAFF. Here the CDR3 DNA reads TGTGCTAGTGGTTTAAACACCTTGAACACTGAAGCTTTCTTT.